The present entry profiles one TCR beta chain with its context. The antigen is not known. This CDR3 has 16 residues. Trimming removed 0 bases at V and 1 base at J, with 13 bases between. Looked up from germline, CDR1 is SGDLS and CDR2 is YYNGEE. The data originate from a study of blood T cells in healthy people across ages. Study overall: Through template switching, about one barcoded beta molecule was captured per two T cells, as measured in model experiments. Findings and caveats of the study: Diversity was higher, and naive CD4+ cells more numerous, in long-lived donors than in aged donors.

A J-beta primer mix and a sample-barcoded 5' primer were used in a second PCR of about 7 to 12 cycles. One entry per CDR3 protein results from TCRdb running MiXCR on the 5' RACE reads. Here the sample spans hundreds of thousands of distinct CDR3 sequences, roughly 50% being singletons. The J gene is TRBJ1-1, the V gene TRBV9, with D perhaps matching TRBD1 (5 bases). The material sequenced was blood. The receptor was derived from a man in his sixties in good health. The CDR3 region has the DNA TGTGCCAGCAGCGTAGGAATTGGGAGGGGGAACACTGAAGCTTTCTTT. Protein: CASSVGIGRGNTEAFF.